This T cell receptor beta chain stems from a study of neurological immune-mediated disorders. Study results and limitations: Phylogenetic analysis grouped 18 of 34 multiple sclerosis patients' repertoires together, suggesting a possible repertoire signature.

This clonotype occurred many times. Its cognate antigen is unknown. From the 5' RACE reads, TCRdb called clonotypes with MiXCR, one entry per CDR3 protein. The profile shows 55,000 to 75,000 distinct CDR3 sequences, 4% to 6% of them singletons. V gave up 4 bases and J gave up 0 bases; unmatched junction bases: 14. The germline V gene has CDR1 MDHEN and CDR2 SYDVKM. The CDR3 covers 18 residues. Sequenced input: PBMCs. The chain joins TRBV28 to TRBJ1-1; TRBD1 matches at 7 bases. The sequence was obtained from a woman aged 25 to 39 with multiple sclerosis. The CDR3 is CASSSPDQTGPMNTEAFF. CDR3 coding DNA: TGTGCCAGCAGTTCCCCGGATCAGACAGGGCCAATGAACACTGAAGCTTTCTTT. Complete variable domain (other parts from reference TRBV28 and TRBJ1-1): DVKVTQSSRYLVKRTGEKVFLECVQDMDHENMFWYRQDPGLGLRLIYFSYDVKMKEKGDIPEGYSVSREKKERFSLILESASTNQTSMYLCASSSPDQTGPMNTEAFFGQGTRLTVV.